This T cell receptor (beta chain) is drawn from a study of glioma-infiltrating T cells. Notes on the study in general: Tissue-blood divergence was below expectation in non-neoplastic patients, above in gliomas. Tissue and blood shared very few CDR3 sequences.

The CDR3 has 18 residues. Germline loops: CDR1 LGHDT, CDR2 YNNKEL (reference sequence). Trimming took off 0 bases at V and 2 bases at J, with 16 bases between the two ends. This clonotype has only a few counts. Its target is unknown. TCR alpha and beta CDR3 regions were amplified from RNA using iRepertoire nested multiplex PCR. Input was about 85-450 ng of tissue mRNA or PBMC total RNA. TCRdb used MiXCR to reprocess the multiplex PCR reads, holding one entry per CDR3 protein. Here the sample spans fewer than 110,000 distinct CDR3 sequences, about 28% being singletons. This TCR was recovered from a human donor with low-grade glioma or glioblastoma, undergoing nonglioma brain surgery, or in good health (not recorded which). The V gene is TRBV3-1, the J gene TRBJ2-2; D might be TRBD1 (6 bases). The sample comprised glioma tissue, nonneoplastic brain tissue, or PBMCs (not recorded which). The CDR3 region has the DNA TGTGCCAGCAGCCAAGATTTGTGGGACAACCTAAACACCGGGGAGCTGTTTTTT. This encodes CASSQDLWDNLNTGELFF.